Below, 21 T cell receptor beta chains from the same sample are listed, as sequenced in a study of B cell selection in AIRE deficiency. The sorted conventional CD4 T cells were gated as CD4+CD127+. Sequencing used immunoSEQ multiplex PCR; TCRdb keeps in-frame clones, though not all of them. The data hold 23,000 or so clones, with roughly 95% observed a single time. The specimen was CD4+CD127+ conventional T cells sorted from PBMCs. The source of these receptors is a human donor in good health.

The chain is built from TRBV18 and TRBJ2-1; the match to TRBD2 covers 7 bases. The CDR3 is made up of 12 amino acids. The germline V gene encodes CDR1 KGHSH and CDR2 LQKENI. Trimming removed 8 bases from V and 7 bases from J; junction bases left unmatched: 5. CDR3 DNA: TGTGCCAGCGTCTACGGGGGGAATGAGCAGTTCTTC. As protein: CASVYGGNEQFF.

The gene calls are TRBV7-2 and TRBJ1-2; perhaps TRBD1 as D (5 bases). The CDR3 has 13 residues. V shed 5 bases and J shed 8 bases, with 15 bases lying between them. CDR1 and CDR2 (germline): SGHTA, FQGNSA. The CDR3 region is CASSPAGTQGYTF. CDR3 nucleotides: TGTGCCAGCAGCCCAGCCGGGACGCAGGGCTACACCTTC.

The rearrangement links TRBV6-6 to TRBJ2-7; 9 bases are a match to TRBD2. The V and J ends lost 7 bases and 3 bases, in that order; junction bases with no gene match: 7. Germline CDR1 reads MNHNY; CDR2 reads SVGAGI (reference sequence). The CDR3 length is 14 residues. The CDR3 loop is CASTKGTSLYEQYF. DNA for the CDR3: TGTGCCAGCACCAAAGGGACTAGCCTCTACGAGCAGTACTTC.

The chain recombines TRBV10-2 with TRBJ1-5; D possibly corresponds to TRBD1 (5 bases). The CDR3 contains 16 residues. V lost 5 bases to trimming and J lost 2 bases, with 16 bases between them. CDR1 and CDR2 from the germline V gene are WSHSY and SAAADI. Here the CDR3 reads CASSPIGGVGNQPQHF. CDR3 DNA sequence: TGCGCCAGCAGTCCAATCGGGGGAGTCGGCAATCAGCCCCAGCATTTT.

The chain joins TRBV27 to TRBJ1-1, with 7 positions matching TRBD1. The CDR3 extends over 15 amino acids. V shed 0 bases and J 4 bases; nucleotides not matched to a gene: 5. The germline CDR1 and CDR2 sequences are MNHEY and SMNVEV (reference sequence). The CDR3 region has the DNA TGTGCCAGCAGTTTATCGACCTCAGGGGGCACTGAAGCTTTCTTT. Protein: CASSLSTSGGTEAFF.

The chain joins TRBV5-1 to TRBJ1-1; no reliable D call. V was cut by 1 base and J by 4 bases, with 11 bases left in between. CDR1 is SGHRS and CDR2 is YFSETQ in the germline V gene. The CDR3 contains 14 residues. The CDR3 DNA reads TGCGCCAGCAGCTTGAATGGCGGTCTCACTGAAGCTTTCTTT. Residues: CASSLNGGLTEAFF.

The chain combines TRBV5-1 with TRBJ1-2; 10 nucleotides match TRBD1. Trimming at V came to 0 bases and at J to 8 bases, leaving 7 bases not matched to a gene. Germline-derived CDR1 and CDR2 are SGHRS and YFSETQ. This CDR3 has 15 amino acids. The CDR3 coding sequence is TGCGCCAGCAGCTTGGAAGGACAGGGGGGATGGGGCTACACCTTC. This codes for CASSLEGQGGWGYTF.

V usage is TRBV7-2 and J usage is TRBJ2-1, with D perhaps matching TRBD2 (6 bases). V was clipped by 4 bases and J by 3 bases, with 7 bases between them. CDR1 and CDR2 from the germline V gene are SGHTA and FQGNSA. The CDR3 consists of 13 residues. The CDR3 DNA is TGTGCCAGCAGCTCGGACTACTACAATGAGCAGTTCTTC. Translated: CASSSDYYNEQFF.

The chain has TRBV29-1 and TRBJ1-1; TRBD1 is a possible D gene (6 bases). Between the trimmed V and J ends, which lost 5 bases and 2 bases, there was a span of 15 bases. The CDR3 runs 14 residues. Germline V gene lookup returns CDR1 SQVTM and CDR2 ANQGSEA. CDR3 loop: CSVRARTANTEAFF. DNA for the CDR3: TGCAGCGTTCGAGCCAGGACAGCTAACACTGAAGCTTTCTTT.

The chain has TRBV2 and TRBJ2-5, with 7 bases lining up with TRBD2. V lost 6 bases to trimming and J lost 3 bases; unmatched junction nucleotides: 7. The CDR3 is 14 residues long. CDR1 is SNHLY and CDR2 is FYNNEI in the germline V gene. CDR3 sequence reads: CASRPPGGKETQYF. The CDR3 DNA reads TGTGCCAGCAGACCACCGGGGGGAAAAGAGACCCAGTACTTC.

The V gene is TRBV7-7, the J gene TRBJ2-5; 12 bases are shared with TRBD2. V lost 0 bases, J lost 4 bases, and 0 bases stayed unmatched. From germline, CDR1 is SSHAT and CDR2 FNYEAQ (reference sequence). The CDR3 contains 15 residues. The CDR3: CASSLALAGGETQYF. The DNA for the CDR3 is TGTGCCAGCAGCTTAGCACTAGCGGGGGGAGAGACCCAGTACTTC.

The chain links TRBV11-2 to TRBJ2-3, with 10 bases that match TRBD2. J gave up 3 bases and V 6 bases, and 9 bases lay outside the gene matches. CDR1 is SGHAT and CDR2 is FQNNGV in the germline V gene. This CDR3 is built from 16 residues. The CDR3 sequence is CASSTGGLARTDTQYF. Written as DNA, the CDR3 is TGTGCCAGCAGTACGGGGGGACTAGCGAGGACAGATACGCAGTATTTT.

The chain joins TRBV5-1 to TRBJ2-3; no definite D call. The length of the CDR3 is 16 residues. From germline, CDR1 is SGHRS and CDR2 YFSETQ. V shed 0 bases and J shed 0 bases, with 11 bases lying between them. The CDR3 region has the DNA TGCGCCAGCAGCTTGGGTGTTCAAACTAGCACAGATACGCAGTATTTT. Translating gives CASSLGVQTSTDTQYF.

The chain uses TRBV30 and TRBJ1-6; no reliable D call. V was shortened by 2 bases and J by 4 bases, with 6 bases between the two germline ends. The CDR3 extends over 13 amino acids. CDR1 GTSNPN and CDR2 SVGIG come from the germline V gene (reference sequence). DNA of the CDR3: TGTGCCTGGAGTAGAGGGTATAATTCACCCCTCCACTTT. This gives the protein CAWSRGYNSPLHF. Using reference TRBV30 and TRBJ1-6 for the parts outside the CDR3, the full variable domain is SQTIHQWPATLVQPVGSPLSLECTVEGTSNPNLYWYRQAAGRGLQLLFYSVGIGQISSEVPQNLSASRPQDRQFILSSKKLLLSDSGFYLCAWSRGYNSPLHFGNGTRLTVT.

The chain joins TRBV7-2 to TRBJ2-2; no clear D. V lost 2 bases to trimming and J lost 1 base, with 5 bases between them. The CDR3 spans 14 residues. CDR1 and CDR2 (germline): SGHTA, FQGNSA. Here the CDR3 DNA reads TGTGCCAGCAGCTTACCAGGGAACACCGGGGAGCTGTTTTTT. Translated, it gives CASSLPGNTGELFF.

V and J are TRBV7-6 and TRBJ1-2, with a possible D match to TRBD1 (6 bases). The germline gives CDR1 SGHVS, CDR2 FNYEAQ. This CDR3 has 12 amino acids. Trimming cost V 6 bases and J 8 bases, with 13 bases left between them. The CDR3 loop is CASSFTGYGYTF. CDR3 DNA sequence: TGTGCCAGCAGTTTTACAGGGTACGGCTACACCTTC.

This sequence joins TRBV9 and TRBJ2-3, with a tentative D call TRBD2 (6 bases). This CDR3 comprises 15 residues. Trimming shortened V by 7 bases and J by 2 bases, and 17 bases separated the two germline ends. In germline, CDR1 is SGDLS, CDR2 YYNGEE. CDR3 region: CASGGAGSITDTQYF. The CDR3 bases are TGTGCCAGCGGAGGGGCGGGCTCGATCACAGATACGCAGTATTTT. Full variable domain (outside the CDR3, taken from reference TRBV9 and TRBJ2-3): DSGVTQTPKHLITATGQRVTLRCSPRSGDLSVYWYQQSLDQGLQFLIQYYNGEERAKGNILERFSAQQFPDLHSELNLSSLELGDSALYFCASGGAGSITDTQYFGPGTRLTVL.

This clone was seen once. V and J are TRBV6-1 and TRBJ2-7; D is unresolved. V was pared by 10 bases and J by 2 bases, with 15 bases between. There are 13 residues in the CDR3. The V gene's germline CDR1 is MNHNS and CDR2 SASEGT. The chain's CDR3 is CANRRDPAYEQYF. Written as DNA, the CDR3 is TGTGCCAACCGAAGAGACCCAGCCTACGAGCAGTACTTC.

The rearrangement joins TRBV28 to TRBJ2-1, with a tentative D call TRBD1 (5 bases). CDR1 and CDR2 (germline): MDHEN, SYDVKM. The CDR3 spans 13 residues. V lost 7 bases to trimming and J lost 4 bases, with 11 bases between them. The CDR3 is CASKPGNYNEQFF. The CDR3 DNA is TGTGCCAGCAAGCCAGGGAATTACAATGAGCAGTTCTTC.

The chain employs TRBV18 and TRBJ2-1, with D perhaps matching TRBD2 (7 bases). The CDR3 sequence is 16 residues long. Trimming stripped 3 bases from V and 1 base from J, with 13 bases between. Germline CDR1 KGHSH, CDR2 LQKENI. For the CDR3, the DNA is TGTGCCAGCTCACCCGCGGGGGCGGGGTCCTACAATGAGCAGTTCTTC. It translates to CASSPAGAGSYNEQFF.

The rearrangement uses TRBV11-3 and TRBJ2-3; no definite D call. The CDR3 has 17 residues. V was trimmed by 1 base and J by 1 base, leaving 15 bases between them. Germline CDR1 SGHNT, CDR2 YENEEA. The CDR3 DNA is TGTGCCAGCAGCTTAGGATCCCGAATGTCCCGCACAGATACGCAGTATTTT. It specifies CASSLGSRMSRTDTQYF.